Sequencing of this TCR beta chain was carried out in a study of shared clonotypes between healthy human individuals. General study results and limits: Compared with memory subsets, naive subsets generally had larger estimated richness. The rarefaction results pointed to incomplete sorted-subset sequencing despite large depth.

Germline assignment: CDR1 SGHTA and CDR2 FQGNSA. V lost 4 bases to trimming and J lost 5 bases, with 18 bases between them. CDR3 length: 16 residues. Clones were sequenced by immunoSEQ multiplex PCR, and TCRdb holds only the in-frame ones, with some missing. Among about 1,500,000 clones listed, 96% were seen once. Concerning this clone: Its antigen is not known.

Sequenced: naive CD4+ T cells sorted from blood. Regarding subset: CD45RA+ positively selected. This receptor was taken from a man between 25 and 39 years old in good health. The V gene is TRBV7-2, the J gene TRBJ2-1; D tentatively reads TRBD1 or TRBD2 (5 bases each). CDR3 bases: TGTGCCAGCAGCTCTCCGAGGGGTTACGAAGACAATGAGCAGTTCTTC. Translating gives CASSSPRGYEDNEQFF.